This T cell receptor (beta chain) was sequenced in a study of blood T cell repertoires in COVID-19. Some clones are missing from TCRdb's copy, which holds only in-frame ones; the method was immunoSEQ multiplex PCR. The profile covers some 100,000 clones, with 92% appearing a single time and around 6% taken by the ten largest. The V end was cut by 5 bases, the J end by 6 bases, with 17 bases between. The germline V gene has CDR1 SGHTA and CDR2 FQGTGA. CDR3 length equals 15 residues. Source material: peripheral blood. The receptor was isolated from a man between 65 and 85 years old with acute or convalescent COVID-19. V is TRBV7-3 and J is TRBJ2-1, with D possibly matching TRBD1 (6 bases). CDR3 in amino acids: CASSEQGMRGNEQFF. CDR3 DNA: TGTGCCAGCAGCGAACAGGGTATGAGGGGCAATGAGCAGTTCTTC.